This entry lists 21 T cell receptor beta chains sequenced from one sample in a study of CD8+ T cells in alopecia areata. Extraction and reverse transcription of RNA yielded cDNA as the sequencing template. Profiled with immunoSEQ multiplex PCR; TCRdb holds only in-frame clones, not every one. The repertoire holds approximately 120,000 clones, with approximately 47% as singletons. The sequencing input was NKG2D-low CD8+ T cells sorted from blood. These receptors came from a human donor with alopecia areata.

This chain joins TRBV29-1 and TRBJ1-1; a possible D gene is TRBD1 (5 bases). The CDR3 sequence is 13 residues long. Trimming took off 6 bases at V and 7 bases at J, with 18 bases between the two ends. Per the germline V gene, CDR1 is SQVTM and CDR2 is ANQGSEA. The DNA for the CDR3 is TGCAGCGTCGAGTGGGACTCTCGAAATGAAGCTTTCTTT. This gives the protein CSVEWDSRNEAFF. Filled out from reference TRBV29-1 and TRBJ1-1, the complete variable domain reads SAVISQKPSRDICQRGTSLTIQCQVDSQVTMMFWYRQQPGQSLTLIATANQGSEATYESGFVIDKFPISRPNLTFSTLTVSNMSPEDSSIYLCSVEWDSRNEAFFGQGTRLTVV.

The CDR3 spells CASSEARLTNEQFF. The DNA for the CDR3 is TGTGCCAGCAGTGAAGCGAGGCTAACCAATGAGCAGTTCTTC. V and J are TRBV2 and TRBJ2-1; D unclear. Germline lookup yields CDR1 SNHLY and CDR2 FYNNEI. The CDR3 loop spans 14 amino acids. Between the trimmed V and J ends, which lost 0 bases and 6 bases, there was a span of 9 bases.

V and J are TRBV27 and TRBJ2-5; 8 nucleotides align to TRBD2. J was trimmed by 5 bases and V by 3 bases; bases with no gene match: 5. CDR1 and CDR2 from the germline V gene are MNHEY and SMNVEV (reference sequence). CDR3 length equals 14 residues. CDR3 sequence reads: CASSLFAGGETQYF. The DNA of the CDR3 is TGTGCCAGCAGTTTGTTCGCGGGAGGCGAGACCCAGTACTTC.

This clone has more than one count but fewer than ten. The gene calls are TRBV28 and TRBJ2-3; D is undetermined. The V end was cut by 5 bases, the J end by 4 bases, with 4 bases between. There are 11 residues in the CDR3. The germline CDR1 and CDR2 sequences are MDHEN and SYDVKM. The CDR3: CASSLPDTQYF. The CDR3 nucleotides are TGTGCCAGCAGTCTGCCAGATACGCAGTATTTT.

The table lists this clone with a count of one. This chain links TRBV15 with TRBJ1-2, with no clear D. V was trimmed by 1 base and J by 8 bases, leaving 14 bases between them. The CDR3 extends over 14 amino acids. Germline V CDR1 and CDR2: LNHNV, YYDKDF (reference sequence). The CDR3 loop reads CATSRARGESGYTF. The CDR3, as DNA: TGTGCCACCAGCAGAGCCCGCGGGGAGAGCGGCTACACCTTC.

The chain recombines TRBV25-1 with TRBJ2-7; a possible D gene is TRBD2 (6 bases). In germline, CDR1 is MGHDK, CDR2 SYGVNS. Trimming shortened V by 10 bases and J by 4 bases, and 14 bases separated the two germline ends. This CDR3 spans 12 amino acids. CDR3 in DNA: TGTGCCAACTCAAACGGAGGGTACGAGCAGTACTTC. This codes for CANSNGGYEQYF.

This clone has only a few counts. The chain employs TRBV29-1 and TRBJ1-2; a possible D gene is TRBD1 (5 bases). This CDR3 is built from 11 residues. V gave up 3 bases and J gave up 10 bases, with 12 bases separating them. The V gene's germline CDR1 is SQVTM and CDR2 ANQGSEA. CDR3 amino acids: CSVEGGIPYTF. For the CDR3, the DNA is TGCAGCGTTGAGGGGGGGATCCCCTACACCTTC.

The genes are TRBV30 and TRBJ2-7, with 8 bases that match TRBD2. The CDR3 is made up of 13 amino acids. Per the germline V gene, CDR1 is GTSNPN and CDR2 is SVGIG (reference sequence). With 1 base clipped from V and 5 bases from J, the junction kept 4 bases outside the gene matches. In DNA form, the CDR3 reads TGTGCCTGGAGTGAGGCACTAGCGGACGAGCAGTACTTC. It translates to CAWSEALADEQYF.

This clone was counted between two and nine times. The V gene is TRBV29-1, the J gene TRBJ2-1; D might be TRBD1 (6 bases). The V gene lost 4 bases and the J gene lost 3 bases, with 13 bases spanning the gap. This CDR3 has 14 residues. Germline V gene data show CDR1 as SQVTM and CDR2 as ANQGSEA. CDR3 protein: CSVVEPGDYNEQFF. The CDR3, as DNA: TGCAGCGTTGTGGAGCCAGGGGACTACAATGAGCAGTTCTTC.

CDR3 residues: CASSLNSAGENRFF. The CDR3 DNA reads as TGCGCCAGCAGCCTGAATTCCGCCGGGGAAAATCGGTTCTTC. The J gene is TRBJ2-1, the V gene TRBV4-1, with a tentative D call TRBD2 (5 bases). This CDR3 has 14 residues. Trimming took off 4 bases at V and 15 bases at J, with 22 bases between the two ends. CDR1 and CDR2 from the germline V gene are MGHRA and YSYEKL.

The V and J genes are TRBV27 and TRBJ2-7, with a weak D call TRBD2 (5 bases). Trimming removed 5 bases at V and 6 bases at J, with 11 bases between. Germline values: CDR1 MNHEY, CDR2 SMNVEV (reference sequence). This CDR3 contains 12 residues. The CDR3 sequence is CASSARAGEQYF. The CDR3, as DNA: TGTGCCAGCAGTGCGAGGGCTGGCGAGCAGTACTTC.

There are a few counts of this clone. The rearrangement uses TRBV28 and TRBJ2-5, with 7 bases identical to TRBD2. Germline assignment: CDR1 MDHEN and CDR2 SYDVKM. The J segment lost 2 bases and the V segment lost 5 bases, leaving 5 bases of the junction unmatched. The CDR3 sequence is 14 residues long. The CDR3 coding sequence is TGTGCCAGCAGTCCTTTCGGGGGGCAAGAGACCCAGTACTTC. It is translated as CASSPFGGQETQYF.

The rearrangement joins TRBV29-1 to TRBJ2-5, with D tentatively TRBD1 (6 bases). V was trimmed by 2 bases and J by 4 bases, leaving 14 bases between them. The V gene's germline CDR1 is SQVTM and CDR2 ANQGSEA. The CDR3 consists of 14 residues. The CDR3 spells CSVETGSARETQYF. CDR3 sequence (DNA): TGCAGCGTTGAAACAGGGTCAGCGCGAGAGACCCAGTACTTC.

This clone came up a few times. The rearrangement uses TRBV10-3 and TRBJ2-3, with D possibly being TRBD2 (5 bases). CDR3 size: 13 residues. Germline CDR1 is ENHRY and CDR2 is SYGVKD. The V gene lost 8 bases and the J gene lost 0 bases, with 9 bases spanning the gap. The CDR3 coding sequence is TGTGCCATCGGTCTAGCTAGCACAGATACGCAGTATTTT. Translation: CAIGLASTDTQYF.

The genes are TRBV5-4 and TRBJ2-5; D is undetermined. Germline V CDR1 and CDR2: SGHNT, YYREEE (reference sequence). The CDR3 contains 13 residues. Trimming removed 4 bases at V and 5 bases at J, with 12 bases between. The CDR3 here is CASSRPLEETQYF. CDR3 nucleotides: TGTGCCAGCAGCCGTCCCCTAGAGGAGACCCAGTACTTC. Together with reference TRBV5-4 and TRBJ2-5, the CDR3 gives the full variable domain: ETGVTQSPTHLIKTRGQQVTLRCSSQSGHNTVSWYQQALGQGPQFIFQYYREEENGRGNFPPRFSGLQFPNYSSELNVNALELDDSALYLCASSRPLEETQYFGPGTRLLVL.

Points on this clone: The same CDR3 also results from other DNA sequences found in this sample. The gene calls are TRBV4-1 and TRBJ2-7; the match to TRBD1 covers 9 bases. The V gene end was trimmed by 1 base and the J gene end by 2 bases; junction bases not matched to a gene: 0. Germline lookup yields CDR1 MGHRA and CDR2 YSYEKL. The CDR3 totals 14 residues. The CDR3 is CASSQGQGAYEQYF. The DNA of the CDR3 is TGCGCCAGCAGCCAAGGACAGGGGGCCTACGAGCAGTACTTC.

The rearrangement uses TRBV29-1 and TRBJ2-1, with TRBD2 matching 11 bases. The V gene end was trimmed by 1 base and the J gene end by 4 bases; junction bases not matched to a gene: 6. In germline, CDR1 is SQVTM, CDR2 ANQGSEA. The CDR3 consists of 16 residues. The CDR3 coding sequence is TGCAGCGTTGAAGGGCTAGCGGGAGGCCTATACAATGAGCAGTTCTTC. Translated, it gives CSVEGLAGGLYNEQFF.

The chain couples TRBV5-6 to TRBJ1-2; D is undetermined. The CDR3 loop spans 12 amino acids. The V and J ends lost 3 bases and 2 bases respectively, with 5 bases between them. CDR1 SGHDT and CDR2 YYEEEE come from the germline V gene. The CDR3 loop is CASSSENYGYTF. The CDR3 nucleotides read TGTGCCAGCAGCTCCGAGAACTATGGCTACACCTTC.

This chain connects TRBV27 to TRBJ2-7, with 8 nucleotides matching TRBD1. V lost 3 bases to trimming and J lost 3 bases; unmatched junction nucleotides: 4. The CDR3 covers 14 residues. Per the germline V gene, CDR1 is MNHEY and CDR2 is SMNVEV (reference sequence). DNA of the CDR3: TGTGCCAGCAGTTTTACGGACAGGGTCTACGAGCAGTACTTC. Residues: CASSFTDRVYEQYF.

The chain has TRBV29-1 and TRBJ2-2; D remains ambiguous. Germline lookup yields CDR1 SQVTM and CDR2 ANQGSEA. This CDR3 is built from 12 residues. Trimming shortened V by 3 bases and J by 6 bases, and 8 bases separated the two germline ends. The CDR3 bases are TGCAGCGTTGAGGGGTTTGCCGGGGAGCTGTTTTTT. Translating it yields CSVEGFAGELFF.

This clone was observed a handful of times. The chain joins TRBV6-5 to TRBJ1-1; no clear D gene. Trimming left V 0 bases short and J 5 bases short, with 10 bases between. The CDR3 length is 14 residues. Germline V gene sequence: CDR1 MNHEY, CDR2 SVGAGI. CDR3 sequence (DNA): TGTGCCAGCAGTTACTCCAGCGCGGGGACTGAAGCTTTCTTT. Translated, it gives CASSYSSAGTEAFF.